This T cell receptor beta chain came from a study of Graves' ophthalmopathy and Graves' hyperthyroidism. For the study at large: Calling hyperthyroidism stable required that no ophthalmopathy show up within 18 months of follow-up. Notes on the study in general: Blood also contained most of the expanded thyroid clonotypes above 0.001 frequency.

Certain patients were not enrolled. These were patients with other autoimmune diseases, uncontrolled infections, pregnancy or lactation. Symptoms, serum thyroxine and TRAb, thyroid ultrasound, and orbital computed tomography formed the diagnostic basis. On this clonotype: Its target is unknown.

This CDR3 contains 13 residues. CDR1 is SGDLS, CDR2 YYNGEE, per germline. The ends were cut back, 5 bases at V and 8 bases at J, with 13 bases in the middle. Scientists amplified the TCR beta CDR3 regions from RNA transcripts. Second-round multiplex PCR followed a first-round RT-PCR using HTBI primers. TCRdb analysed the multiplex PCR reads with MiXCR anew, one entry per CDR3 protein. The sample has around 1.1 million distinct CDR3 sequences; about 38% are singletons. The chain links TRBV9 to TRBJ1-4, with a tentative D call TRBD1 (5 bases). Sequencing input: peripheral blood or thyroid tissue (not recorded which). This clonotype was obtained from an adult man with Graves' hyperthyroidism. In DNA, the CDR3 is TGTGCCAGCAGTTTCGGGGGTGTCGAAAAACTGTTTTTT. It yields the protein CASSFGGVEKLFF. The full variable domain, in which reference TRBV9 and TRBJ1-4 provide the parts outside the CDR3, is DSGVTQTPKHLITATGQRVTLRCSPRSGDLSVYWYQQSLDQGLQFLIQYYNGEERAKGNILERFSAQQFPDLHSELNLSSLELGDSALYFCASSFGGVEKLFFGSGTQLSVL.